The rows below give T cell receptor beta chains drawn from one sample of a study of blood T cell repertoires in COVID-19. Method: immunoSEQ multiplex PCR; TCRdb's copy keeps in-frame clones and lacks some. The sample has 310,000 or so clones; about 88% are singletons. Input material: peripheral blood. The receptors shown here come from a man in his 70s with acute or convalescent COVID-19. Each CDR3 is given with its conserved first and last residue. A D gene is named only where the DNA matches it firmly. Clone size appears in some rows only: once, few, many, or a class for an expanded clone.

>TRBD1|TRBJ1-1|TRBV10-3|-
TGTGCCATCAGTGAGTCCGGGGACAGTGAAGCTTTCTTT
CAISESGDSEAFF
>-|TRBJ1-4|TRBV2|-
TGTGCCAGCATTGGAGACAGGTCGGTGGGTGAAAAACTGTTTTTT
CASIGDRSVGEKLFF
>TRBD1|TRBJ2-1|TRBV7-9|once
TGTGCCAGCAGGGTGACAGGGGCTTGGTTGCTGGGAGAGCAGTTCTTC
CASRVTGAWLLGEQFF
>-|TRBJ2-3|TRBV19|-
TGTGCCAGCCAGGGTACGGGCACAGATACGCAGTATTTT
CASQGTGTDTQYF
>-|TRBJ2-7|TRBV11-3|-
TGTGCCAGCAGCTTCTCAACAGGCTACGAGCAGTACTTC
CASSFSTGYEQYF
>TRBD2|TRBJ2-1|TRBV19|-
TGTGCCAGTAATTTAGCGGGAGGGGAGCAGTTCTTC
CASNLAGGEQFF
>TRBD1|TRBJ1-2|TRBV29-1|-
TGCAGCGTTGAAGATCAAGACAGGGGGCGTTATGGCTACACCTTC
CSVEDQDRGRYGYTF
>-|TRBJ2-7|TRBV20-1|-
TGCAGTGCTAGTAAGGACAGATCCTACGAGCAGTACTTC
CSASKDRSYEQYF
>TRBD2|TRBJ2-3|TRBV9|few
TGTGCCAGCAGCAAGACAGTGAGGACTAGCGGGAGTCAGGTTTCAACAGATACGCAGTATTTT
CASSKTVRTSGSQVSTDTQYF
>TRBD1|TRBJ2-5|TRBV23-1|-
TGCGCCAGCAGTTTCCATCGGGACAGCCAAGAGACCCAGTACTTC
CASSFHRDSQETQYF
>TRBD1|TRBJ1-2|TRBV7-2|-
TGTGCCAGCAGCTTAGACAACCAGGGACAGGGGAACTATGGCTACACCTTC
CASSLDNQGQGNYGYTF
>TRBD2|TRBJ2-6|TRBV7-2|-
TGTGCCAGCAGTCCGACTAGCGGGAGGGCCTCTGGGGCCAACGTCCTGACTTTC
CASSPTSGRASGANVLTF
>TRBD2|TRBJ2-5|TRBV9|-
TGTGCCAGCAACCTAGCGGGAGGGCCGGAGGAGACCCAGTACTTC
CASNLAGGPEETQYF
>TRBD1|TRBJ1-1|TRBV29-1|-
TGCAGCGGACAGGGGCCGCGGATGAACACTGAAGCTTTCTTT
CSGQGPRMNTEAFF
>-|TRBJ1-2|TRBV5-6|-
TGTGCCAGCAGCTTGGTTAGCAGGGTTTGGACTAACTATGGCTACACCTTC
CASSLVSRVWTNYGYTF
>TRBD1|TRBJ1-5|TRBV4-2|-
TGTGCCAGCAGCCAAGTTCGACAGGGGAGCAATCAGCCCCAGCATTTT
CASSQVRQGSNQPQHF
>-|TRBJ1-3|TRBV7-9|-
TGTGCCAGCAGCTTAGTAGGGGCTTTGGGAAACACCATATATTTT
CASSLVGALGNTIYF
>TRBD1|TRBJ2-1|TRBV5-1|-
TGCGCCAGCAGCTTGGATAGGGGGCGGCAGTTCTTC
CASSLDRGRQFF
>-|TRBJ2-5|TRBV7-2|-
TGTGCCAGCAGACCTCCAGGGGTAGAGACCCAGTACTTC
CASRPPGVETQYF
>-|TRBJ1-5|TRBV27|-
TGTGCCAGCAGTGAATATGGGGCGGGCAATCAGCCCCAGCATTTT
CASSEYGAGNQPQHF
>TRBD2|TRBJ2-1|TRBV5-1|-
TGCGCCAGCAGCTTAGGCGGGAGGGTCTACAATGAGCAGTTCTTC
CASSLGGRVYNEQFF
>TRBD1|TRBJ2-5|TRBV4-2|once
TGTGCCAGCAGCCAACCCGGGACAGCTCAAGAGACCCAGTACTTC
CASSQPGTAQETQYF
>TRBD1|TRBJ1-4|TRBV5-1|once
TGCGCCAGCAGCCGTGGACAGGGGAATGAAAAACTGTTTTTT
CASSRGQGNEKLFF
>TRBD1|TRBJ1-5|TRBV6-2/TRBV6-3|-
TGTGCCAGCAGTTCGACTACCGGGACAGACAATCAGCCCCAGCATTTT
CASSSTTGTDNQPQHF
>-|TRBJ2-7|TRBV24-1|-
TGTGCCACCAGTGATATACAGGGTCCCTACGAGCAGTACTTC
CATSDIQGPYEQYF
>-|TRBJ1-4|TRBV5-1|-
TGCGCCAGCAGCTTGGGCACGTCGGATGAAAAACTGTTTTTT
CASSLGTSDEKLFF